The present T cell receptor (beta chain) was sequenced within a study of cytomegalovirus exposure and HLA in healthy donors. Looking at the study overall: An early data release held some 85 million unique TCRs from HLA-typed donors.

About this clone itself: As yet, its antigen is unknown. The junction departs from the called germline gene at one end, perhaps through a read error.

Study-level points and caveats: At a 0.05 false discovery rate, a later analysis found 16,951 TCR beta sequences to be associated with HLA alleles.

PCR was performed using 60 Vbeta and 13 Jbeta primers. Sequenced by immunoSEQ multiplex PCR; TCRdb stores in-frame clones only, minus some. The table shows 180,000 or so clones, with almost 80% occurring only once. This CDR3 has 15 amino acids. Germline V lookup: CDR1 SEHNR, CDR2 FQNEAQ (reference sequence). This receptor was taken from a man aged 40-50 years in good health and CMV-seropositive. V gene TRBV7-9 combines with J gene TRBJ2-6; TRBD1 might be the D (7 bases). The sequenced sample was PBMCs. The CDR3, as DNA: TGTGCCAGCAGCCCTTACGGAGGGGGCGCCAACGGCCTGACTTTC. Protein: CASSPYGGGANGLTF.